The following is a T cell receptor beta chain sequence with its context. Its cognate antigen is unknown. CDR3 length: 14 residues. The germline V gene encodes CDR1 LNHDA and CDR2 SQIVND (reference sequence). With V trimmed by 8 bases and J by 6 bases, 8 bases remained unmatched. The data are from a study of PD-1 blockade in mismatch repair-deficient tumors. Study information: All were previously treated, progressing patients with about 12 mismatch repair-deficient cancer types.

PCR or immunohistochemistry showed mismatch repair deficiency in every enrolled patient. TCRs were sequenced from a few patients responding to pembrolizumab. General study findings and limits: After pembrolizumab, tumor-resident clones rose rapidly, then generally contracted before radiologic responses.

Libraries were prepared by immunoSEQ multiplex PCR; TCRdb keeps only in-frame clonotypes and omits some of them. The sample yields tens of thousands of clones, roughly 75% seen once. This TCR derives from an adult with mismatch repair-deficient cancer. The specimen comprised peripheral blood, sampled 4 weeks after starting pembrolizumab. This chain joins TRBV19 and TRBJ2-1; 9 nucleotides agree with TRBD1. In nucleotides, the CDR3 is TGTGCCAGTTCTGACAGGGGGGGGGCCAATGAGCAGTTCTTC. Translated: CASSDRGGANEQFF.